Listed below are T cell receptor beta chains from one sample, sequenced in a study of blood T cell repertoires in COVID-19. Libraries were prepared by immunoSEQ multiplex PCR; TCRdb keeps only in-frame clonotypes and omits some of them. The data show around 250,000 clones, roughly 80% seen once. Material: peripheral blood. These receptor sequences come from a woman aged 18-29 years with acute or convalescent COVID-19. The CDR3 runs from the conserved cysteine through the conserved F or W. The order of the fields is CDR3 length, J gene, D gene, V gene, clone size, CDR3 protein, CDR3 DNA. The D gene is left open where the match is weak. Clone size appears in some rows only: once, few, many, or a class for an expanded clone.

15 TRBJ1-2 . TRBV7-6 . CASSLAREGNYGYTF TGTGCCAGCAGCTTAGCCCGGGAGGGGAACTATGGCTACACCTTC
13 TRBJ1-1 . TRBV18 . CASSPFESPEAFF TGTGCCAGCTCACCATTCGAGAGCCCTGAAGCTTTCTTT
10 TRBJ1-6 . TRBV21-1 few CATRNSPLHF TGTGCCACCCGTAATTCACCCCTCCACTTT
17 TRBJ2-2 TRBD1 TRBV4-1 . CASSQGPDRVNTGELFF TGCGCCAGCAGCCAAGGGCCGGACAGGGTGAACACCGGGGAGCTGTTTTTT
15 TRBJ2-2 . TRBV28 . CASGSPGLGHRELFF TGTGCCAGCGGCTCACCGGGTCTGGGGCACCGGGAGCTGTTTTTT
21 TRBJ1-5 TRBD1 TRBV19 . CASSRKNPGQGIFYSNQPQHF TGTGCCAGTAGTAGAAAAAACCCGGGACAGGGGATTTTTTATAGCAATCAGCCCCAGCATTTT
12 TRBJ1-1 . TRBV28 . CASTGRATEAFF TGTGCCAGCACCGGGAGAGCCACTGAAGCTTTCTTT
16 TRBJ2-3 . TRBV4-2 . CASSPGGFRGTDTQYF TGTGCCAGCAGCCCTGGCGGGTTTCGAGGAACAGATACGCAGTATTTT
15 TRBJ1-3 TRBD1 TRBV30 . CAWSPDRVSGNTIYF TGTGCCTGGAGTCCCGACAGGGTCTCTGGAAACACCATATATTTT
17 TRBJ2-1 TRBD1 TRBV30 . CAWSVFISTGSYNEQFF TGTGCCTGGAGTGTATTTATTTCGACAGGGTCTTACAATGAGCAGTTCTTC
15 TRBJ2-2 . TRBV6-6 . CASSATPLNTGELFF TGTGCCAGCAGTGCCACTCCACTGAACACCGGGGAGCTGTTTTTT
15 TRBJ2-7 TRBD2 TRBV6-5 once CASSFPESGRWEQYF TGTGCCAGCAGTTTCCCAGAGAGCGGGAGGTGGGAGCAGTACTTC
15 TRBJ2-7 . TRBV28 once CASSLTILRSYEQYF TGTGCCAGCAGTTTGACGATATTGCGGTCCTACGAGCAGTACTTC
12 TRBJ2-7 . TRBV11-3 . CASRSDTYEQYF TGTGCCAGCAGATCGGACACCTACGAGCAGTACTTC
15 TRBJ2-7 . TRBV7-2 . CASSYTGYRSYEQYF TGTGCCAGCAGCTATACAGGATACCGCTCCTACGAGCAGTACTTC
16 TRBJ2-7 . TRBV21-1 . CASSKGCGGRSYEQYF TGTGCCAGCAGCAAGGGTTGCGGGGGGCGCTCCTACGAGCAGTACTTC
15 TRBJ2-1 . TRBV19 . CASSMGRVVANEQFF TGTGCCAGTAGTATGGGCAGGGTGGTCGCCAATGAGCAGTTCTTC
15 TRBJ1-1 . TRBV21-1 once CASSGAYCLNTEAFF TGTGCCAGCAGCGGGGCCTACTGTCTGAACACTGAAGCTTTCTTT
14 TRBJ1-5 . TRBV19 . CASSLSGGNQPQHF TGTGCCAGTAGTCTCTCTGGAGGCAATCAGCCCCAGCATTTT
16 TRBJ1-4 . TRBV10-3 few CAISESVQGTNEKLFF TGTGCCATCAGTGAGTCGGTACAGGGAACTAATGAAAAACTGTTTTTT
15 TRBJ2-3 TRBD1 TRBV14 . CASSQVRGRTDTQYF TGTGCCAGCAGCCAAGTTAGGGGGCGCACAGATACGCAGTATTTT
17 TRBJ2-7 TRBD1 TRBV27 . CASSFLPPRTGYDEQYF TGTGCCAGCAGTTTTCTTCCCCCCAGGACAGGGTACGACGAGCAGTACTTC
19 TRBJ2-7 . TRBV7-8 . CASSSPEGPAPDPTYEQYF TGTGCCAGCAGCTCCCCGGAGGGGCCTGCGCCTGATCCTACCTACGAGCAGTACTTC
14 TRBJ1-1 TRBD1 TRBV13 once CASSLANRGTEAFF TGTGCCAGCAGCTTAGCTAACAGGGGAACTGAAGCTTTCTTT
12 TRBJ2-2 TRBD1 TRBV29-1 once CSVGQGAGELFF TGCAGCGTTGGGCAGGGGGCCGGGGAGCTGTTTTTT
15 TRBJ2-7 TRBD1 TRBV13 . CASSSLDRVAYEQYF TGTGCCAGCAGCTCCCTTGACAGGGTCGCCTACGAGCAGTACTTC
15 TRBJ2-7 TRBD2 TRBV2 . CASRSNSGRASEQYF TGTGCCAGCAGATCTAATAGCGGGAGGGCCAGCGAGCAGTACTTC